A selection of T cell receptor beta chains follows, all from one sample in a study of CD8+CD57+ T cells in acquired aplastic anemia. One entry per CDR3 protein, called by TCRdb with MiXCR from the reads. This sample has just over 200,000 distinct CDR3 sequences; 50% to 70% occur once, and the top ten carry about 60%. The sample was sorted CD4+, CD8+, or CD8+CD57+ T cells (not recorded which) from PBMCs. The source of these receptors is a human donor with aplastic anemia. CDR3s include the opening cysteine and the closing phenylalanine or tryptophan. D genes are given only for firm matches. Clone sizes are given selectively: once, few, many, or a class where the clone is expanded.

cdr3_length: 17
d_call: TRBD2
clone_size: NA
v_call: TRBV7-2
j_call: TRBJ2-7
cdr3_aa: CASSLESGRSTGYEQYF
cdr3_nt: TGTGCCAGCAGCCTCGAGAGCGGGAGGTCCACGGGATACGAGCAGTACTTC

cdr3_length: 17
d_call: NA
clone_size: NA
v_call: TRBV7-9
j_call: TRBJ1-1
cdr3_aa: CASSPLGYRALDTEAFF
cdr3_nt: TGTGCCAGCAGCCCCCTCGGGTACAGGGCTCTCGACACTGAAGCTTTCTTT

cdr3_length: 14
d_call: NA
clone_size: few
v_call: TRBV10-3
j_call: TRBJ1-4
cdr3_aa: CAISEDKGTEKLFF
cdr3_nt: TGTGCCATCAGTGAGGACAAGGGTACTGAAAAACTGTTTTTT

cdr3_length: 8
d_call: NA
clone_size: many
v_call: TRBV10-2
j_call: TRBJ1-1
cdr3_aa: CAHTEAFF
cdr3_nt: TGCGCCCACACTGAAGCTTTCTTT

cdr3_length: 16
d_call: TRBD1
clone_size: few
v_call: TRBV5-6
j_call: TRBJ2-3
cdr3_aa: CASSLGGTGLQDTQYF
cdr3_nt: TGTGCCAGCAGCTTGGGGGGGACAGGATTACAGGATACGCAGTATTTT

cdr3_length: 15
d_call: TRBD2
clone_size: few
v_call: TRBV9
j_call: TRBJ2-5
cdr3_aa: CASSRTSAYQETQYF
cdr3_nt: TGTGCCAGCAGCCGGACTAGCGCCTACCAAGAGACCCAGTACTTC

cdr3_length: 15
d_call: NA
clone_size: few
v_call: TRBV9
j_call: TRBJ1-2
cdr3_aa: CASSSGTGAGESYTF
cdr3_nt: TGTGCCAGCAGCTCGGGGACGGGGGCCGGGGAGAGCTACACCTTC

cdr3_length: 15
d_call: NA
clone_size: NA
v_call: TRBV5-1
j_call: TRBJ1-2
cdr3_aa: CASSFGGSTRYGYTF
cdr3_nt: TGCGCCAGCAGTTTCGGGGGCAGCACACGGTATGGCTACACCTTC

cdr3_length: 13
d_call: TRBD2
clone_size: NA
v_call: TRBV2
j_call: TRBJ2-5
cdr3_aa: CASSLSGGETQYF
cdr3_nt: TGTGCCAGCAGTCTTAGCGGGGGGGAGACCCAGTACTTC

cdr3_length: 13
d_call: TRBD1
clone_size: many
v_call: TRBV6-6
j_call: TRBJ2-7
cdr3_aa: CASSGGQSYEQYF
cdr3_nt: TGTGCCAGCTCAGGGGGTCAATCCTACGAGCAGTACTTC

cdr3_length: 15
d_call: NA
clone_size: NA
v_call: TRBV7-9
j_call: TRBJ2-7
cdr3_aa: CASTPRQAPDYEQYF
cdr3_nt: TGTGCCAGCACCCCTAGACAGGCTCCAGACTACGAGCAGTACTTC

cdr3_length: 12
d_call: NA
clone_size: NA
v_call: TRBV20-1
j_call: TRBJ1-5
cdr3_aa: CSAGGSNQPQHF
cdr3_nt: TGCAGTGCTGGAGGGAGCAATCAGCCCCAGCATTTT

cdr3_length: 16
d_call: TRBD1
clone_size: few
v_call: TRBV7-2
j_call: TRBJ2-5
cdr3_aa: CASSPKQQGRGETQYF
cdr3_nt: TGTGCCAGCAGTCCAAAACAACAGGGGAGAGGAGAGACCCAGTACTTC

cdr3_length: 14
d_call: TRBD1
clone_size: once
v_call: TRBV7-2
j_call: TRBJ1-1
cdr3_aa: CASGGQGVRTEAFF
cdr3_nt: TGTGCCAGCGGAGGACAGGGGGTGAGGACTGAAGCTTTCTTT

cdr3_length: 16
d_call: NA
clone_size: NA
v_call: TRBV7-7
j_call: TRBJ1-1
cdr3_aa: CASSPSPLPMATEAFF
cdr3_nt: TGTGCCAGCAGCCCTAGCCCCCTCCCAATGGCCACTGAAGCTTTCTTT

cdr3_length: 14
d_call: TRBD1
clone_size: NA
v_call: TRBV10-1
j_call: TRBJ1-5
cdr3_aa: CASSAETGIQPQHF
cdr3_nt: TGCGCCAGCAGCGCAGAGACAGGGATTCAGCCCCAGCATTTT

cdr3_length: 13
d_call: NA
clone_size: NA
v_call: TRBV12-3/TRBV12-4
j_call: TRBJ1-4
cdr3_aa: CASSFRGAEKLFF
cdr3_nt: TGTGCCAGCAGCTTCAGGGGAGCTGAAAAACTGTTTTTT

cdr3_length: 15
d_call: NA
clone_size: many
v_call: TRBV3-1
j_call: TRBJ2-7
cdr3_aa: CASSLGTVPTDEQYF
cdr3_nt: TGTGCCAGCAGCCTGGGGACGGTGCCTACCGACGAGCAGTACTTC

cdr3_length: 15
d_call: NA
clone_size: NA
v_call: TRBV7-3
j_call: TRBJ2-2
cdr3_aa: CASKRTQGNTGELFF
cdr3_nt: TGTGCCAGCAAAAGGACACAAGGAAACACCGGGGAGCTGTTTTTT

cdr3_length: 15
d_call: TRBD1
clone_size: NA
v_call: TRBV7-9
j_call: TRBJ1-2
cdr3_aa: CASSQGGTTTYGYTF
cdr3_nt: TGTGCCAGCAGCCAGGGGGGCACGACCACTTATGGCTACACCTTC

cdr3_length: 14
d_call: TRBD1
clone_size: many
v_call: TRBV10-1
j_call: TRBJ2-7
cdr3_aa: CASSNTRDRDEQYF
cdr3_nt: TGCGCCAGCAGTAATACCCGGGACAGGGACGAGCAGTACTTC

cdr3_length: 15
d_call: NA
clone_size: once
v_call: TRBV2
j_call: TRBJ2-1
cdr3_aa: CASSEKLALYNEQFF
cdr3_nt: TGTGCCAGCAGTGAGAAACTAGCTCTCTACAATGAGCAGTTCTTC

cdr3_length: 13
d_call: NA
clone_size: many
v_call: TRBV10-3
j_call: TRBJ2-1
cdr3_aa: CAISEGVYNEQFF
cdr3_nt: TGTGCCATCAGTGAGGGGGTCTACAATGAGCAGTTCTTC

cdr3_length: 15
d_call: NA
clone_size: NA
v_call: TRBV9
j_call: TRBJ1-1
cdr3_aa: CASSVGGTSNTEAFF
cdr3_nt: TGTGCCAGCAGCGTAGGTGGGACCTCGAACACTGAAGCTTTCTTT

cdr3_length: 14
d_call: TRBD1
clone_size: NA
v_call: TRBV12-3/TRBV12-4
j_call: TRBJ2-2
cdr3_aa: CASRETGTTGELFF
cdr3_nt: TGTGCCAGCAGAGAGACAGGGACCACCGGGGAGCTGTTTTTT

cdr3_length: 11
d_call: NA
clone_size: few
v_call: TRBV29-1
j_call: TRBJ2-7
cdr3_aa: CSALGAWEQYF
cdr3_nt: TGCAGCGCTCTCGGGGCTTGGGAGCAGTACTTC

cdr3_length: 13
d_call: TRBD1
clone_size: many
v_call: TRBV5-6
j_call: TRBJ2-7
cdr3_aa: CASSSGTAYEQYF
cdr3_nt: TGTGCCAGCAGCTCCGGGACAGCCTACGAGCAGTACTTC

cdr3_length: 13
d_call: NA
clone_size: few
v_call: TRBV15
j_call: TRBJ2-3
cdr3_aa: CATSLSGPDTQYF
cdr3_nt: TGTGCCACCAGCTTATCAGGGCCAGATACGCAGTATTTT

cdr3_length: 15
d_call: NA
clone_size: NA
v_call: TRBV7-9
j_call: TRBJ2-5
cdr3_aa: CASSSLLVQQETQYF
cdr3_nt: TGTGCCAGCAGCTCCCTACTGGTTCAACAAGAGACCCAGTACTTC

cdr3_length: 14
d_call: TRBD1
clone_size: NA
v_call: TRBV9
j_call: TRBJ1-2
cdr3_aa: CASSSGGGYLGYTF
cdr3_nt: TGTGCCAGCAGCTCAGGGGGGGGATACTTAGGCTACACCTTC

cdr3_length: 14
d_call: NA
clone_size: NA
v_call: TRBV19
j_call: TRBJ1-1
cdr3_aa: CASSIGIDSAEAFF
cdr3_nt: TGTGCCAGTAGTATAGGGATAGACAGCGCTGAAGCTTTCTTT

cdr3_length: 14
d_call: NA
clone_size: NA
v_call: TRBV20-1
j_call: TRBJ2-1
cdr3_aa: CSARRMGLYNEQFF
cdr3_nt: TGCAGTGCTCGTCGGATGGGGTTGTACAATGAGCAGTTCTTC

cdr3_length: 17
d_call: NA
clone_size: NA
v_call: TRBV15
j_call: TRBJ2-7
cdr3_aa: CATSRDLGQSRGYEQYF
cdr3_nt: TGTGCCACCAGCAGAGATCTTGGTCAGTCGAGGGGCTACGAGCAGTACTTC

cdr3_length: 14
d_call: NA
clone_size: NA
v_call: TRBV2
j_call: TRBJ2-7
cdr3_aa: CASSENRGVYEQYF
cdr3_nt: TGTGCCAGCAGTGAGAATCGGGGAGTATACGAGCAGTACTTC

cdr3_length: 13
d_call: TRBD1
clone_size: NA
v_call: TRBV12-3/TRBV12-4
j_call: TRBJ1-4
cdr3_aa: CASSLAGPGQLFF
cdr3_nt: TGTGCCAGCAGTTTAGCGGGGCCGGGACAGCTGTTTTTT

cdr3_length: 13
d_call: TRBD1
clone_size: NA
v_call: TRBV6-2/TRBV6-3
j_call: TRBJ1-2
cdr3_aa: CASSSPQGGGYTF
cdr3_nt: TGTGCCAGCAGTTCCCCTCAGGGGGGTGGCTACACCTTC

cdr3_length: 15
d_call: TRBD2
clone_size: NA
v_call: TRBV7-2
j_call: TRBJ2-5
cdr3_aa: CASSFQGLAKETQYF
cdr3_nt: TGTGCCAGCAGCTTCCAGGGACTAGCGAAGGAGACCCAGTACTTC

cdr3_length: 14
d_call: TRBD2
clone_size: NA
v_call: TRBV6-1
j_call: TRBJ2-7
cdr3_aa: CASSGGGIAYEQYF
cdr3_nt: TGTGCCAGCAGTGGCGGGGGGATTGCCTACGAGCAGTACTTC

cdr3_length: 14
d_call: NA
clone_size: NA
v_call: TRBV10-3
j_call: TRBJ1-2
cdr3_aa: CAISEPTENYGYTF
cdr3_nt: TGTGCCATCAGTGAGCCGACAGAAAACTATGGCTACACCTTC

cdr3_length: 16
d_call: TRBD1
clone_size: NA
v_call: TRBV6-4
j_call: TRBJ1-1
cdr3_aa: CASSDIQGAMDTEAFF
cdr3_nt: TGTGCCAGCAGTGACATACAGGGGGCGATGGACACTGAAGCTTTCTTT

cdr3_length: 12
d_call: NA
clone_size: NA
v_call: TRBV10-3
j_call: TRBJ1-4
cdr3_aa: CAVRDGNEKLFF
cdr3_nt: TGTGCCGTGAGGGACGGAAATGAAAAACTGTTTTTT

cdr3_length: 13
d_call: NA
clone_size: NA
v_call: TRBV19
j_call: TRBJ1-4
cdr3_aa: CASSIDLEEKLFF
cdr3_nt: TGTGCCAGTAGTATAGACCTAGAGGAAAAACTGTTTTTT